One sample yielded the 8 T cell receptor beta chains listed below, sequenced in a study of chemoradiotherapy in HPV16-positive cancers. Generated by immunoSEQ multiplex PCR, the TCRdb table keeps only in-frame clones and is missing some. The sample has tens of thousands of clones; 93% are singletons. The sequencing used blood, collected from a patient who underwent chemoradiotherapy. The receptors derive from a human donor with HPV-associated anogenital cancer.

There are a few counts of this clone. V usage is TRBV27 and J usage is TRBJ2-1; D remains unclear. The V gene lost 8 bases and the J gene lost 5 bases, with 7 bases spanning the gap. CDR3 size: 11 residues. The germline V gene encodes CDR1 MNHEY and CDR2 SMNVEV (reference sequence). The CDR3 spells CASRRNNEQFF. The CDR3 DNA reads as TGTGCCAGCCGGAGAAACAATGAGCAGTTCTTC.

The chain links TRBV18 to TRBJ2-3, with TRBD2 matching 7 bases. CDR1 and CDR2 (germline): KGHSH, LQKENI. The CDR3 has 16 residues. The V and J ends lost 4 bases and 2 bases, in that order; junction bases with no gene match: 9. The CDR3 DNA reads TGTGCCAGCTCACGTTCAGCGGGGCGTACCACAGATACGCAGTATTTT. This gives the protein CASSRSAGRTTDTQYF.

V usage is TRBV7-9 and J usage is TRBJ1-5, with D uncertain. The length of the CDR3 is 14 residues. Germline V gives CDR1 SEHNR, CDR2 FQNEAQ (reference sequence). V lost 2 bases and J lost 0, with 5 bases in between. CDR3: CASSLQNSNQPQHF. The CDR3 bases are TGTGCCAGCAGCTTACAGAATAGCAATCAGCCCCAGCATTTT.

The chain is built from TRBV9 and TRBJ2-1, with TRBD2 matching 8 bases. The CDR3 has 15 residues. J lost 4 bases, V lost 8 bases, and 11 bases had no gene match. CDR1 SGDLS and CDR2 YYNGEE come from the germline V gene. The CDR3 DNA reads TGTGCCAGTTCCGGGGGCGGGAGGACTTACAATGAGCAGTTCTTC. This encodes CASSGGGRTYNEQFF. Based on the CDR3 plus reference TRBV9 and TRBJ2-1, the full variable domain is DSGVTQTPKHLITATGQRVTLRCSPRSGDLSVYWYQQSLDQGLQFLIQYYNGEERAKGNILERFSAQQFPDLHSELNLSSLELGDSALYFCASSGGGRTYNEQFFGPGTRLTVL.

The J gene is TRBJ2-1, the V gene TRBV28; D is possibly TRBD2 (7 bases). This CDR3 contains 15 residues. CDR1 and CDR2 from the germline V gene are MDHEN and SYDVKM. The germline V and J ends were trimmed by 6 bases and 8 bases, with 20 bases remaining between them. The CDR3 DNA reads TGTGCCAGCAGGACACAGGGTGCGGGGGTCGATGAGCAGTTCTTC. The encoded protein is CASRTQGAGVDEQFF. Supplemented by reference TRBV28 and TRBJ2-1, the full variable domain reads DVKVTQSSRYLVKRTGEKVFLECVQDMDHENMFWYRQDPGLGLRLIYFSYDVKMKEKGDIPEGYSVSREKKERFSLILESASTNQTSMYLCASRTQGAGVDEQFFGPGTRLTVL.

The CDR3 nucleotides read TGCGCCAGCAGCCCTCAGGGGCAGGGGATCGGGGAGCAGTTCTTC. Its translation is CASSPQGQGIGEQFF. V is TRBV4-3 and J is TRBJ2-1; weak D call: TRBD1 (6 bases). Between the trimmed V and J ends, which lost 4 bases and 10 bases, there was a span of 20 bases. Germline V gives CDR1 LGHNA, CDR2 YSLEER. The length of the CDR3 is 15 residues.

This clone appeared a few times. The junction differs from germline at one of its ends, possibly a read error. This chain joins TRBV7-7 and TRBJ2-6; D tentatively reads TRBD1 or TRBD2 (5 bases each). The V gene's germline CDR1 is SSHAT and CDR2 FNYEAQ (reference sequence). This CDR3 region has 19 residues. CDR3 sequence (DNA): TGTGCTAGCAGCTTGGCACCTTGGGACGGTGAGGGGGGGGCCAACGTCCTGACTTTC. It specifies CASSLAPWDGEGGANVLTF.

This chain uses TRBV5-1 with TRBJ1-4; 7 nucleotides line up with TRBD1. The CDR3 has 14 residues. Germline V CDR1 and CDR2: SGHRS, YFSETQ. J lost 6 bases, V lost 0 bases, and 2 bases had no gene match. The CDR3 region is CASSLGTGDEKLFF. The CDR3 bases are TGCGCCAGCAGCTTGGGTACAGGGGATGAAAAACTGTTTTTT.